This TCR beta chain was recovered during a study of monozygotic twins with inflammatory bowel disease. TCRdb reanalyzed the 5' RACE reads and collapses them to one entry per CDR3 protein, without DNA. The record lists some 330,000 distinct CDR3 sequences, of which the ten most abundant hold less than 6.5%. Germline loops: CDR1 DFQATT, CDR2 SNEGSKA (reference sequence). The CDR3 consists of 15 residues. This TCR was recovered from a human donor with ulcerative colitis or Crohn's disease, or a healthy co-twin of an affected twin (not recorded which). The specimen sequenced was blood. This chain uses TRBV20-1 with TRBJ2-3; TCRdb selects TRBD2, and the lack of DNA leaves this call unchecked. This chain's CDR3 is CSARVGERLADTQYF.